This TCR beta chain was captured by sequencing in a study of cytomegalovirus exposure and HLA in healthy donors (dated by TCRdb to 2016 to 2017). Broadly, across the study: According to a later analysis, one platform produced both the roughly 120 validation repertoires and the approximately 600 repertoires of the first cohort. The study aimed to test whether signatures of past pathogen exposure could be identified by cataloging public T cell receptors. A separate validation cohort of 100 to 150 different subjects was used in addition to the 666-subject first cohort. High-throughput TCR immunosequencing, statistical association of individual TCRs with disease status, and machine learning were combined to predict cytomegalovirus infection status. Study-level results and caveats: According to the authors, the approach could potentially be generalized to other disease states and immunological phenotypes. A total of 150 to 200 TCR beta chains were listed by the study as associated with cytomegalovirus. A later analysis had no HLA typing for the validation cohort, so co-occurrence there was scored across all 120 repertoires. Most TCR sequences were observed very rarely across donors, whereas some public TCRs were present in many individuals. Subsequent analysis determined that TCRs grouped into clusters in the first cohort also showed a tendency toward co-occurrence across the 120 validation repertoires, and about 93% of cluster scores exceeded 0. In vitro tests confirmed that a few of the cytomegalovirus-associated TCR beta chains recognize cytomegalovirus antigens. The classifier was reported to diagnose cytomegalovirus status with high specificity and sensitivity in both the original cohort and the validation cohort.

Separate from the approximately 700-subject first cohort, the validation cohort of around 130 subjects was the group to which the donors belonged. Note on this clone: The specificity of this receptor is unknown. Per-base quality was not reported, and no clone a single base away is much larger than it.

Preparation of the library involved the immunoSEQ multiplex PCR assay. Per the source publication's procedure: A statistical classification framework was built for diagnosing cytomegalovirus status from the catalog of TCR beta chain sequences. Here the immuneACCESS table is served through TCRdb, limited to in-frame sequences with V and J called. Missing clones are a known gap in these copies; in checked studies unresolved V genes cover under half, and the rest lacks a known reason. The V and J calls and clone size are taken from that table; D and trimming were inferred from the DNA. Across this sample there are 150,000 to 200,000 clones, with 84% seen only once. The ten largest clones capture roughly 10% of the sample. The sample was PBMCs. The origin of this receptor is a man aged 25 to 40 in good health and CMV-seropositive.

The CDR3 has the sequence CASSPGRTGELFF. The DNA sequence reads TGTGCCAGCAGTCCGGGGAGGACCGGGGAGCTGTTTTTT. This sequence uses TRBV6-4 and TRBJ2-2; matching of 6 bases hints at TRBD2 as the D gene. CDR1 and CDR2, looked up from the germline V gene, are MRHNA and SNTAGT. The CDR3 runs 13 amino acids, cysteine and phenylalanine included. Only the CDR3 portion is preserved as DNA: 39 bases, with reading frame beginning at the first base. V loses 5 bases of germline sequence and J loses 5 bases, and the interval between the two ends is 9 bases.